Reported below is one TCR beta chain. Clones were read by immunoSEQ multiplex PCR, and TCRdb kept only the in-frame ones, dropping some. The profile covers 140,000 to 150,000 clones, with approximately 88% appearing a single time and less than 15% taken by the ten largest. The sample comes from a study of T cell responses to AZD1222 COVID-19 vaccine. The CDR3 has 15 residues. Trimming took 3 bases from V and 3 from J; bases not matched to a gene: 6. Germline CDR1 SGHNT, CDR2 YENEEA. The receptor's source is an adult in good health. The rearrangement uses TRBV11-3 and TRBJ2-7, with TRBD1 identical over 9 bases. The material sequenced was peripheral blood, taken on day 0 of AZD1222 vaccination. The CDR3 nucleotides read TGTGCCAGCAGCTTTCAAACAGGGGGCCTCTACGAGCAGTACTTC. Encoded protein: CASSFQTGGLYEQYF.